Here is one T cell receptor (beta chain) with its context. This entry is derived from a study of control samples from healthy donors and cancer patients. V lost 8 bases and J lost 0, with 15 bases in between. Germline loops: CDR1 MNHEY, CDR2 SVGAGI. The CDR3 is 15 residues long. Data came from immunoSEQ multiplex PCR; TCRdb stores just in-frame clones and leaves some out. This table holds fewer than 85,000 clones, roughly 93% found once. The rearrangement links TRBV6-5 to TRBJ2-3; D not resolved. The receptor comes from a woman in her 30s in good health. Source material: blood. The CDR3 sequence is CASSPVGFSTDTQYF. DNA for the CDR3: TGTGCCAGCTCCCCTGTAGGGTTTAGCACAGATACGCAGTATTTT.